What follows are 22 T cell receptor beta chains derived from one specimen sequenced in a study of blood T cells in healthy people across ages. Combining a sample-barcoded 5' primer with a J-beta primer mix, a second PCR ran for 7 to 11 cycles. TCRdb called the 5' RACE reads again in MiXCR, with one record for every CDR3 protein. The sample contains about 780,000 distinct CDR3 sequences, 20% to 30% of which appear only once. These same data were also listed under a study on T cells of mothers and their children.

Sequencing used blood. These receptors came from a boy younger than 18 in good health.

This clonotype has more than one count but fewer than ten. The CDR3 spells CASSLRDTAYEQYF. The CDR3 DNA follows: TGCGCCAGCAGCCTACGGGACACCGCCTACGAGCAGTACTTC. The chain joins TRBV4-1 to TRBJ2-7; D possibly corresponds to TRBD1 (6 bases). Germline assignment: CDR1 MGHRA and CDR2 YSYEKL. The CDR3 sequence is 14 residues long. V was trimmed by 4 bases and J by 2 bases, leaving 12 bases between them.

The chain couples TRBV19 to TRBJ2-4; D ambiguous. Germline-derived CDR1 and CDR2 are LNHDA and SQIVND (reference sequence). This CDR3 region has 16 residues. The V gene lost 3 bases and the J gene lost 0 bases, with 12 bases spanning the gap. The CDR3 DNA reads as TGTGCCAGTAGTATTTCGTCGCTTCCAGCCAAAAACATTCAGTACTTC. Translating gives CASSISSLPAKNIQYF. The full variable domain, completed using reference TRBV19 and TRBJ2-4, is DGGITQSPKYLFRKEGQNVTLSCEQNLNHDAMYWYRQDPGQGLRLIYYSQIVNDFQKGDIAEGYSVSREKKESFPLTVTSAQKNPTAFYLCASSISSLPAKNIQYFGAGTRLSVL.

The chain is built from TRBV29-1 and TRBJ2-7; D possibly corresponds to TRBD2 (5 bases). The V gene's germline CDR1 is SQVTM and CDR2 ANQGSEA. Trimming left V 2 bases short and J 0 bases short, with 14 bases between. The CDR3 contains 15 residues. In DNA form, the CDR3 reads TGCAGCGTTGAACTGGTCGGGGATAGCTCCTACGAGCAGTACTTC. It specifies CSVELVGDSSYEQYF.

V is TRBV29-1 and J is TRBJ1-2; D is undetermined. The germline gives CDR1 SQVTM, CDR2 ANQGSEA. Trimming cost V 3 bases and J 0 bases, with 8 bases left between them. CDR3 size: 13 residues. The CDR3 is CSVENEANYGYTF. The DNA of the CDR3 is TGCAGCGTTGAGAATGAGGCTAACTATGGCTACACCTTC.

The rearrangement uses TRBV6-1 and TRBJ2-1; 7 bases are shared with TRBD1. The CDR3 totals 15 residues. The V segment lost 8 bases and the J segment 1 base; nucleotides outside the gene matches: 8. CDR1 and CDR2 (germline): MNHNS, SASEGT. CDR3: CASCLSGGSYNEQFF. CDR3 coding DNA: TGTGCCAGCTGTCTTTCAGGGGGTTCCTACAATGAGCAGTTCTTC.

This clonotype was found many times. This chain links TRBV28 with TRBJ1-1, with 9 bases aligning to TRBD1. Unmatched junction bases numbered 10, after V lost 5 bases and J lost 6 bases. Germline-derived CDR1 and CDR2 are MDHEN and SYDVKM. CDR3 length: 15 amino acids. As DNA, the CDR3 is TGTGCCAGCAGTCCACTGGGGACAGGGAAACCTGAAGCTTTCTTT. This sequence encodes CASSPLGTGKPEAFF.

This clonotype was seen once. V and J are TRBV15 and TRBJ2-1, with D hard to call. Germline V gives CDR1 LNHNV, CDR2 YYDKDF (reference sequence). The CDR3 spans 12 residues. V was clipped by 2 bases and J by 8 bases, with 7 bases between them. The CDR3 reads CATSRNLHEQFF. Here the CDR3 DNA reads TGTGCCACCAGCAGAAACCTCCATGAGCAGTTCTTC.

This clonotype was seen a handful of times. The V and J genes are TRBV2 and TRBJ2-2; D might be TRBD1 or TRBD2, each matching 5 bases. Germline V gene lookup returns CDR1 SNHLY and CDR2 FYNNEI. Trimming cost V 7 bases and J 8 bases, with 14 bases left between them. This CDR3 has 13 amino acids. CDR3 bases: TGTGCCAGCACCTCGAGGGGAACGGGGGAGCTGTTTTTT. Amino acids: CASTSRGTGELFF. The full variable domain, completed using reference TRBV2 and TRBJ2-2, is EPEVTQTPSHQVTQMGQEVILRCVPISNHLYFYWYRQILGQKVEFLVSFYNNEISEKSEIFDDQFSVERPDGSNFTLKIRSTKLEDSAMYFCASTSRGTGELFFGEGSRLTVL.

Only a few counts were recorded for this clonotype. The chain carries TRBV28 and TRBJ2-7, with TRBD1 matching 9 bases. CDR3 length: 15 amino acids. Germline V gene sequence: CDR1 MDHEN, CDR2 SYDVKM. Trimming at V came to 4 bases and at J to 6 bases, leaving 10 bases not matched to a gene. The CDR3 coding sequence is TGTGCCAGCAGTTCGGCCGGGACAGGGCACGCCGAGCAGTACTTC. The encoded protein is CASSSAGTGHAEQYF.

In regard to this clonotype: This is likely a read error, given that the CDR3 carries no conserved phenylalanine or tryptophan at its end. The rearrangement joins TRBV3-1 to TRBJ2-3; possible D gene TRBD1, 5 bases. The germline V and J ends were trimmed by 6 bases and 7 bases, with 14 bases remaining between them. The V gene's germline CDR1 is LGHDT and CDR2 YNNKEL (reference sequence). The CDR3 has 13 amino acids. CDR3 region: CASSSKGRNTQYL. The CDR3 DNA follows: TGTGCCAGCAGTAGCAAGGGGCGAAATACGCAGTATCTT.

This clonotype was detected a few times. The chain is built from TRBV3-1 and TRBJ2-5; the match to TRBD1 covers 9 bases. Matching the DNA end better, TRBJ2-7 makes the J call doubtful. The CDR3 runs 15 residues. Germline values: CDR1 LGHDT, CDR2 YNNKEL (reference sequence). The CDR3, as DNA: TGTGCCAGCAGCCAGGGACAGGGCCTCGGGGACGAGCAGTACTTC. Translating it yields CASSQGQGLGDEQYF.

CDR3 region: CASRRLAGGPYEQYF. The CDR3 bases are TGTGCCAGCAGGCGACTAGCGGGGGGGCCCTACGAGCAGTACTTC. The gene calls are TRBV6-2 or TRBV6-3 and TRBJ2-7; 14 bases map to TRBD2. CDR3 length: 15 amino acids. Germline V lookup: CDR1 MNHEY, CDR2 SVGEGT. After removal of 6 bases from V and 2 bases from J, the junction contained 3 bases not matched to a gene.

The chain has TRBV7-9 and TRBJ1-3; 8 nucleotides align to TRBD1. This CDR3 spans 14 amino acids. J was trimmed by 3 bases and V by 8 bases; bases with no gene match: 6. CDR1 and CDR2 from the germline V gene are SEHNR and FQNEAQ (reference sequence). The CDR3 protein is CASQQGASGNTIYF. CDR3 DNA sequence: TGTGCCAGCCAGCAGGGGGCAAGTGGAAACACCATATATTTT.

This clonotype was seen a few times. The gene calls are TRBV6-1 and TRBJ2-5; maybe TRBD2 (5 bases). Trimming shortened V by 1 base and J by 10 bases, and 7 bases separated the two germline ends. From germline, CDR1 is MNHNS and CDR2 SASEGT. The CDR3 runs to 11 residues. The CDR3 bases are TGTGCCAGCAGTGAAGTGACTAACCAGTACTTC. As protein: CASSEVTNQYF.

CDR3 loop: CSVGSPDEKLFF. CDR3 DNA: TGCAGCGTTGGATCACCAGATGAAAAACTGTTTTTT. J is TRBJ1-4 and V is TRBV29-1, with no clear D. Germline CDR1 reads SQVTM; CDR2 reads ANQGSEA. This CDR3 contains 12 residues. The V end lost 4 bases, the J end lost 6 bases, and 9 bases lay between the germline ends. Together with reference TRBV29-1 and TRBJ1-4, the CDR3 gives the full variable domain: SAVISQKPSRDICQRGTSLTIQCQVDSQVTMMFWYRQQPGQSLTLIATANQGSEATYESGFVIDKFPISRPNLTFSTLTVSNMSPEDSSIYLCSVGSPDEKLFFGSGTQLSVL.

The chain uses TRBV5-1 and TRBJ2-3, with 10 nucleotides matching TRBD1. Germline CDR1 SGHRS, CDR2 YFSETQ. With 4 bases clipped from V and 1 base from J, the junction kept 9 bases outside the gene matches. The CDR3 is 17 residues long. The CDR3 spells CASSDELTGGGTDTQYF. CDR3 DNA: TGCGCCAGCAGCGACGAACTGACAGGGGGCGGCACAGATACGCAGTATTTT.

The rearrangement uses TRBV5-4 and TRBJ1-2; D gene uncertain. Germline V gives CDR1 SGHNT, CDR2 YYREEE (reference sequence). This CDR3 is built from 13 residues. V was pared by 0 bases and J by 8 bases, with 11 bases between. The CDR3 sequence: CASSLDILRGYTF. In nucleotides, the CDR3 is TGTGCCAGCAGCTTGGATATTTTGAGGGGCTACACCTTC.

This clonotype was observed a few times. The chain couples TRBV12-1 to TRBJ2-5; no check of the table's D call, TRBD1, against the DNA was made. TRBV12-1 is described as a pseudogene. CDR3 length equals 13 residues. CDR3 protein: CASGGDRGETQYF. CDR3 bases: TGTGCCAGCGGGGGCGACCGGGGAGAGACCCAGTACTTC.

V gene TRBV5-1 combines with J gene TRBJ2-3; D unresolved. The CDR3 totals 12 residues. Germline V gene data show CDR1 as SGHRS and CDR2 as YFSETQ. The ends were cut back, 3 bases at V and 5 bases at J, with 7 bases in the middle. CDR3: CASSSYVDTQYF. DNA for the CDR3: TGCGCCAGCAGCTCATATGTAGATACGCAGTATTTT.

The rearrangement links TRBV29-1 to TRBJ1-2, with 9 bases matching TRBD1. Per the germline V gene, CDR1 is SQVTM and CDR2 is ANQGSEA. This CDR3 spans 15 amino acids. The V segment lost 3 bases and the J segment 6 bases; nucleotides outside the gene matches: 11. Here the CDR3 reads CSVDTHRGQLNGYTF. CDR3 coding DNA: TGCAGCGTTGACACTCACAGGGGGCAATTGAATGGCTACACCTTC. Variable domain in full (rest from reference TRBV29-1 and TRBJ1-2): SAVISQKPSRDICQRGTSLTIQCQVDSQVTMMFWYRQQPGQSLTLIATANQGSEATYESGFVIDKFPISRPNLTFSTLTVSNMSPEDSSIYLCSVDTHRGQLNGYTFGSGTRLTVV.

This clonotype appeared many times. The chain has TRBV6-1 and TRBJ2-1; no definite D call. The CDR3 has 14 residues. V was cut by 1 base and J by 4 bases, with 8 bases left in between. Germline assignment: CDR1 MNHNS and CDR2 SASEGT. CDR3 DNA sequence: TGTGCCAGCAGTGAAGGCAGGATTTACAATGAGCAGTTCTTC. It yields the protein CASSEGRIYNEQFF.

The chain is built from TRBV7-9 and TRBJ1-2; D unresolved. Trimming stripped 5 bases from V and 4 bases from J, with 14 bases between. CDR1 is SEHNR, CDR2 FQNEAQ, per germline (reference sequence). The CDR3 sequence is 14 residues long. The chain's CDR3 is CASSPEVVFYGYTF. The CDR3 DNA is TGTGCCAGCAGCCCCGAGGTGGTCTTCTATGGCTACACCTTC.